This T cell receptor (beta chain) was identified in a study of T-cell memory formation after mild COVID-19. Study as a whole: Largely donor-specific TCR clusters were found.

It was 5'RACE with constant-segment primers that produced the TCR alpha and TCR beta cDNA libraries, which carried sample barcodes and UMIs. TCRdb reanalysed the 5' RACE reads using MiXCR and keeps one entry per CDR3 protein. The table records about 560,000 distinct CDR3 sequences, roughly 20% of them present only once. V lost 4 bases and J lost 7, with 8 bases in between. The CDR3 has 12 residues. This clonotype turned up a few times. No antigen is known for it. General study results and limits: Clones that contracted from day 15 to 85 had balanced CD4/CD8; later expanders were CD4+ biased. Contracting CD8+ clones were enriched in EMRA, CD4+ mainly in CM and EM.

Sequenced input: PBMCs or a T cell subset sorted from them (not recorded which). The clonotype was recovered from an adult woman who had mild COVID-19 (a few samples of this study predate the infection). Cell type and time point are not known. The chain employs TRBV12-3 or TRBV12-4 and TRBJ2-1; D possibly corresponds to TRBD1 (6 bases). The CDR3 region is CASSYRANEQFF. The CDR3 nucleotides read TGTGCCAGCAGTTACAGGGCGAATGAGCAGTTCTTC.